The 16 T cell receptor beta chains below come from one sample, sequenced in a study of post-analysis software for immune sequencing data (dated by TCRdb to between 2014 and 2016). Libraries were constructed by PCR. The listed sequencing device is Illumina HiSeq 2500. Unique molecular identifiers were incorporated into TCR beta cDNA libraries to reduce PCR and sequencing biases. TCRdb's own reprocessing of the public reads used fastp at Q25 and MiXCR and kept productive beta chains. Under each unique CDR3 protein, matching rows form one entry showing the most common genes and DNA. This sample comprises over 700,000 distinct CDR3 sequences, roughly 27% of them detected only once. The ten top clones hold around 0.55% of the sample. Their target antigens are unknown. The research as a whole found: Significantly higher frequencies in patients than in controls were found for five or six TRBV segments, including TRBV5-6, TRBV5-1 and TRBV20-1.

Material for sequencing was blood. The origin of the receptors is a girl under 18 with multiple sclerosis.

This clonotype was seen more than once but under ten times. The chain joins TRBV7-8 to TRBJ1-2; D possibly corresponds to TRBD1 (5 bases). The V gene lost 5 bases and the J gene lost 2 bases, with 18 bases spanning the gap. CDR1 is SGHVS and CDR2 is FQNEAQ in the germline V gene. The CDR3 has 16 residues. CDR3 nucleotide sequence: TGTGCCAGCAGCCTAGACGGGGGGACTACGAACTATGGCTACACCTTC. The encoded protein is CASSLDGGTTNYGYTF.

In its sample, this clonotype was seen many times. The chain couples TRBV5-1 to TRBJ1-1, with no clear D. Germline CDR1 SGHRS, CDR2 YFSETQ. Trimming removed 3 bases at V and 1 base at J, with 13 bases between. This CDR3 region has 15 residues. In nucleotides, the CDR3 is TGCGCCAGCAGCTCGCCACTCCTTGGGAACACTGAAGCTTTCTTT. Its translation: CASSSPLLGNTEAFF.

This clonotype was observed a few times. The chain combines TRBV5-5 with TRBJ2-1; a possible D gene is TRBD1 (5 bases). V dropped 2 bases and J dropped 6 bases, with 15 bases sitting between them. Germline V lookup: CDR1 SGHKS, CDR2 YYEKEE (reference sequence). The CDR3 runs to 15 residues. The CDR3 coding sequence is TGTGCCAGCAGCTTTTCGGCAGGGAAACCCAATGAGCAGTTCTTC. Encoded protein: CASSFSAGKPNEQFF.

This clonotype was detected many times. This rearrangement joins TRBV9 to TRBJ2-5; 7 nucleotides agree with TRBD2. There are 17 residues in the CDR3. V dropped 0 bases and J dropped 4; count of bases not matched to a gene: 12. The germline V gene encodes CDR1 SGDLS and CDR2 YYNGEE. The CDR3 DNA follows: TGTGCCAGCAGCGTAGATGGTGGAGCGGGGTTGCGAGAGACCCAGTACTTC. This encodes CASSVDGGAGLRETQYF. The full variable domain, its missing parts supplied by reference TRBV9 and TRBJ2-5, is DSGVTQTPKHLITATGQRVTLRCSPRSGDLSVYWYQQSLDQGLQFLIQYYNGEERAKGNILERFSAQQFPDLHSELNLSSLELGDSALYFCASSVDGGAGLRETQYFGPGTRLLVL.

The chain uses TRBV6-5 and TRBJ1-3, with 10 nucleotides matching TRBD1. There are 18 residues in the CDR3. J gave up 4 bases and V 1 base, and 10 bases lay outside the gene matches. CDR1 and CDR2 (germline): MNHEY, SVGAGI. CDR3 nucleotide sequence: TGTGCCAGCAGTTACTTGGGACAGGGGCCCCGTGGGGGAAACACCATATATTTT. Translating it yields CASSYLGQGPRGGNTIYF.

The V call is TRBV7-2, the J call TRBJ2-3; TRBD2 matches 13 bases. The V gene end was trimmed by 5 bases and the J gene end by 6 bases; junction bases not matched to a gene: 8. From germline, CDR1 is SGHTA and CDR2 FQGNSA. The CDR3 covers 16 residues. CDR3 residues: CASSHRLAGGSDTQYF. The DNA of the CDR3 is TGTGCCAGCAGCCATCGACTAGCGGGAGGTTCGGATACGCAGTATTTT.

The chain carries TRBV10-3 and TRBJ2-1; 9 bases align to TRBD2. The CDR3 is 15 amino acids. V lost 3 bases and J lost 5; bases outside the gene matches: 5. The germline CDR1 and CDR2 sequences are ENHRY and SYGVKD. The CDR3 loop is CAISDQLAGNNEQFF. The CDR3 bases are TGTGCCATCAGTGACCAGCTAGCGGGGAACAATGAGCAGTTCTTC.

J is TRBJ2-5 and V is TRBV21-1; the D call of TRBD1 is as the table states it, not checked on the DNA. TRBV21-1 is a listed pseudogene. The CDR3 covers 14 residues. CDR3 sequence: CASSTPPREETQYF. CDR3 DNA: TGTGCCAGCAGCACCCCCCCCAGGGAGGAGACCCAGTACTTC.

The V and J genes are TRBV27 and TRBJ1-3, with D possibly being TRBD1 (6 bases). The germline V gene encodes CDR1 MNHEY and CDR2 SMNVEV (reference sequence). V was clipped by 1 base and J by 4 bases, with 20 bases between them. CDR3 size: 18 residues. CDR3 DNA: TGTGCCAGCAGTTTATGGCCCCCCAGCAGGGGAGCCGGAAACACCATATATTTT. Translated: CASSLWPPSRGAGNTIYF.

This clonotype was detected only a few times. J is TRBJ2-1 and V is TRBV9, with D tentatively TRBD2 (5 bases). Germline CDR1 is SGDLS and CDR2 is YYNGEE. V lost 0 bases and J lost 0, with 10 bases in between. This CDR3 spans 16 amino acids. CDR3 in DNA: TGTGCCAGCAGCGTAGGAGGGAGTAGCTCCTACAATGAGCAGTTCTTC. Protein sequence: CASSVGGSSSYNEQFF.

Turning to this clonotype: The junction shows a germline mismatch at one end, possibly a read error. V is TRBV20-1 and J is TRBJ1-2, with 7 bases aligning to TRBD1. The CDR3 runs to 13 residues. Germline V lookup: CDR1 DFQATT, CDR2 SNEGSKA (reference sequence). The CDR3 DNA reads TGCAGTGCTAGGGGGACAGCTAACTATGACTACACCTTC. Protein product: CSARGTANYDYTF.

This clonotype was detected a few times. This chain joins TRBV28 and TRBJ2-4; 9 bases are a match to TRBD1. The end of the DNA is better explained by TRBJ2-7, so the J call may be wrong. CDR1 and CDR2 from the germline V gene are MDHEN and SYDVKM. This CDR3 has 16 amino acids. CDR3 sequence reads: CASSSSPGQGKDEQYF. In nucleotides, the CDR3 is TGTGCCAGCAGCTCAAGTCCGGGACAGGGAAAGGACGAGCAGTACTTC.

The gene calls are TRBV28 and TRBJ1-5; D ambiguous. Germline CDR1 reads MDHEN; CDR2 reads SYDVKM. This CDR3 contains 15 residues. V was clipped by 8 bases and J by 4 bases, with 18 bases between them. The CDR3 DNA reads TGTGCCAGCCACCTCGTTAGAGGTGGGAATCAGCCCCAGCATTTT. Translating it yields CASHLVRGGNQPQHF.

The V gene is TRBV5-1, the J gene TRBJ1-1; 10 nucleotides match TRBD1. There are 15 residues in the CDR3. The V gene end was trimmed by 4 bases and the J gene end by 4 bases; junction bases not matched to a gene: 7. Germline loops: CDR1 SGHRS, CDR2 YFSETQ. CDR3 sequence: CASSVRQGAGTEAFF. Written as DNA, the CDR3 is TGCGCCAGCAGCGTGAGACAGGGGGCCGGCACTGAAGCTTTCTTT.

This clonotype came up once. The chain uses TRBV29-1 and TRBJ2-3, with no clear D. CDR1 SQVTM and CDR2 ANQGSEA come from the germline V gene. The germline V and J ends were trimmed by 1 base and 4 bases, with 9 bases remaining between them. CDR3 length equals 13 residues. The CDR3 here is CSVEGGSPDTQYF. The CDR3 region has the DNA TGCAGCGTTGAAGGGGGAAGTCCAGATACGCAGTATTTT.

This chain joins TRBV28 and TRBJ2-3; D possibly corresponds to TRBD2 (5 bases). Germline CDR1 is MDHEN and CDR2 is SYDVKM. CDR3 length: 16 residues. Trimming took 2 bases from V and 0 from J, leaving 12 bases between them. The CDR3 region is CASSLIFGESTDTQYF. The CDR3 DNA follows: TGTGCCAGCAGTTTAATCTTTGGGGAGAGCACAGATACGCAGTATTTT.